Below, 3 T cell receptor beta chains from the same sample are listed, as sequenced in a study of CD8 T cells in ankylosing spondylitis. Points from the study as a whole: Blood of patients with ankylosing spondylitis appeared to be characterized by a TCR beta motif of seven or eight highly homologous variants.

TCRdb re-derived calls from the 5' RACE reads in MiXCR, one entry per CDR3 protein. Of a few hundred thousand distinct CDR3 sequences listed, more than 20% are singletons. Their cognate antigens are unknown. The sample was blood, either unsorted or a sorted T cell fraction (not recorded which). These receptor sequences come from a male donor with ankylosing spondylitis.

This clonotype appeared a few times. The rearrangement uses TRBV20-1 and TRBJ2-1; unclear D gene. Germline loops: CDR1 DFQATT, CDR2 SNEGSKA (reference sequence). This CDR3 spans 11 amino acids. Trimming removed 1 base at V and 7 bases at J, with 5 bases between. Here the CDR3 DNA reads TGCAGTGCTAGAGCCGGGAATGAGCAGTTCTTC. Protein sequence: CSARAGNEQFF.

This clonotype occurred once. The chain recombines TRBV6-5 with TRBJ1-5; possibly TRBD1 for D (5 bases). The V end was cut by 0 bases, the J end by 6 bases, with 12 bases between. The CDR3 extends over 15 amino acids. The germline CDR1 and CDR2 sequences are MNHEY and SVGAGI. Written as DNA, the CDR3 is TGTGCCAGCAGTTACTCGGGCAGGGTGGGTCAGCCCCAGCATTTT. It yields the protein CASSYSGRVGQPQHF.

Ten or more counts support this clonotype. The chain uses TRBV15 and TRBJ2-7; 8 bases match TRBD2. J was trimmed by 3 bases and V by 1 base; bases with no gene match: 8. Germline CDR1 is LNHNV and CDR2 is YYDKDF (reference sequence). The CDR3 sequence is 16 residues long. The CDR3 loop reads CATSRVRSGRNYEQYF. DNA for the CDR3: TGTGCCACCAGCAGAGTTCGGAGCGGGAGAAACTACGAGCAGTACTTC.